A selection of T cell receptor beta chains follows, all from one sample in a study of monozygotic twins with inflammatory bowel disease. TCRdb reprocessed the 5' RACE reads, keeping one entry per CDR3 protein, no DNA. This sample contains around 210,000 distinct CDR3 sequences. Specimen: blood. These receptors were collected from a human donor with ulcerative colitis or Crohn's disease, or a healthy co-twin of an affected twin (not recorded which). CDR3s include the opening cysteine and the closing phenylalanine or tryptophan.

TRBV7-9,TRBJ1-1,CASSPLGNTEAFF
TRBV27,TRBJ2-7,CASSHQAGYEQYF
TRBV30,TRBJ2-1,CAWSFLPGTSTFF
TRBV12-3/TRBV12-4,TRBJ1-1,CASSSNRGMNTEAFF
TRBV18,TRBJ2-1,CASSPAGTGGYNEQFF
TRBV29-1,TRBJ1-1,CSVVATGDTEAFF
TRBV19,TRBJ2-7,CASSIHRGVSEQYF
TRBV20-1,TRBJ2-7,CSARKTGVSYEQYF
TRBV10-3,TRBJ2-2,CAISERQVLNTGELFF
TRBV5-6,TRBJ2-7,CASRFTESSYEQYF
TRBV6-1,TRBJ2-7,CVSSEVFDRVHEQYF
TRBV7-6,TRBJ1-6,CASSPSADSSSPLHF
TRBV6-1,TRBJ1-5,CASSPDGVRAAQPQHF
TRBV28,TRBJ2-2,CASSLIAGTGELFF
TRBV19,TRBJ1-5,CASRATLNVGQPQHF
TRBV5-6,TRBJ2-1,CASSTSGRDHNEQFF
TRBV15,TRBJ2-7,CATSREGAGYEQYF
TRBV15,TRBJ2-3,CATSREGVARALLDTQYF
TRBV5-6,TRBJ1-1,CASSYRGLGTEAFF
TRBV19,TRBJ1-5,CASSKGKNSNQPQHF
TRBV15,TRBJ2-5,CATSRGGGPIQETQYF
TRBV19,TRBJ1-1,CASSIQQGKEAFF
TRBV29-1,TRBJ2-6,CSVEVPGANVLTF
TRBV10-3,TRBJ2-3,CAISGQETDTQYF
TRBV7-2,TRBJ1-2,CASSLDVYYGYTF
TRBV4-3,TRBJ2-7,CASSQDRGLAGGLYF
TRBV10-2,TRBJ2-4,CASSQQTGSAIQYF
TRBV2,TRBJ2-3,CASLGEGSTDTQYF
TRBV7-2,TRBJ2-5,CASSLLAGLQETQYF
TRBV5-1,TRBJ2-7,CASSPYSGELYEQYF
TRBV6-2/TRBV6-3,TRBJ2-5,CASKPGARKQETQYF
TRBV5-1,TRBJ2-1,CASSLEAALNEQFF
TRBV10-3,TRBJ2-3,CATLGGATDTQYF
TRBV20-1,TRBJ2-7,CSAQKAGTSSYEQYF
TRBV7-8,TRBJ2-3,CASSLVGLTSTDTQYF